This T cell receptor (beta chain) was retrieved from a study of blood T cell repertoires in COVID-19. Only in-frame clones appear in the TCRdb table, and some are missing; sequencing was by immunoSEQ multiplex PCR. Of 300,000 to 500,000 clones in the sample, roughly 87% were seen once. Participant-given clinical history determined each cohort assignment. This CDR3 spans 13 amino acids. CDR1 and CDR2 from the germline V gene are SGHRS and YFSETQ. With 1 base removed from V and 8 bases from J, the gap between germline ends came to 12 bases. The sample was PBMCs or T cells enriched from blood (not recorded which). The TCR comes from a woman in her 40s with acute COVID-19. The chain has TRBV5-1 and TRBJ1-2, with D possibly TRBD1 on 6 matching bases. CDR3 residues: CASSLTGSGGYTF. The DNA of the CDR3 is TGCGCCAGCAGCTTGACAGGGAGTGGCGGCTACACCTTC. Looking up the rest from reference TRBV5-1 and TRBJ1-2 gives the full variable domain: KAGVTQTPRYLIKTRGQQVTLSCSPISGHRSVSWYQQTPGQGLQFLFEYFSETQRNKGNFPGRFSGRQFSNSRSEMNVSTLELGDSALYLCASSLTGSGGYTFGSGTRLTVV.